One and the same sample provided the 17 T cell receptor beta chains below, sequenced in a study of blood T cell repertoires in COVID-19. Produced via immunoSEQ multiplex PCR; TCRdb's table is partial and in-frame only. The sample yields around 330,000 clones, around 88% seen once. Material for sequencing was peripheral blood. These receptors were obtained from a woman in her twenties or thirties with COVID-19, enrolled during active disease.

The rearrangement uses TRBV6-1 and TRBJ1-6; D might be TRBD1 (6 bases). The V end was cut by 3 bases, the J end by 9 bases, with 6 bases between. This CDR3 region has 12 residues. The germline CDR1 and CDR2 sequences are MNHNS and SASEGT. CDR3: CASSDRGSPLHF. In DNA, the CDR3 is TGTGCCAGCAGTGACAGGGGTTCACCCCTCCACTTT.

The chain employs TRBV2 and TRBJ2-3, with TRBD2 matching over 15 bases. The CDR3 runs to 16 residues. Germline V gene lookup returns CDR1 SNHLY and CDR2 FYNNEI. The trim removed 6 bases at V and 4 bases at J, leaving 5 bases unmatched. The CDR3 DNA reads as TGTGCCAGCAGGGGGACTAGCGGGGGGCCCCCAGATACGCAGTATTTT. This translates into CASRGTSGGPPDTQYF. The whole variable domain, filled in from reference TRBV2 and TRBJ2-3, reads EPEVTQTPSHQVTQMGQEVILRCVPISNHLYFYWYRQILGQKVEFLVSFYNNEISEKSEIFDDQFSVERPDGSNFTLKIRSTKLEDSAMYFCASRGTSGGPPDTQYFGPGTRLTVL.

V usage is TRBV5-4 and J usage is TRBJ1-1, with D possibly TRBD1 on 5 matching bases. CDR3 length equals 12 residues. V was pared by 7 bases and J by 0 bases, with 7 bases between. Looked up from germline, CDR1 is SGHNT and CDR2 is YYREEE (reference sequence). CDR3 residues: CASGAVNTEAFF. The CDR3 DNA reads as TGTGCCAGCGGGGCGGTGAACACTGAAGCTTTCTTT.

The V and J genes are TRBV5-6 and TRBJ2-7; D gene ambiguous. The CDR3 covers 15 residues. Germline CDR1 is SGHDT and CDR2 is YYEEEE. With 4 bases removed from V and 0 bases from J, the gap between germline ends came to 14 bases. CDR3 region: CASSHPTQSSYEQYV. The CDR3, as DNA: TGTGCCAGCAGCCACCCAACACAAAGCTCCTACGAGCAGTACGTC.

The V call is TRBV4-2, the J call TRBJ2-3; no firm D call. The germline V gene has CDR1 LGHNA and CDR2 YNFKEQ. V shed 3 bases and J shed 11 bases, with 12 bases lying between them. The CDR3 has 12 amino acids. DNA for the CDR3: TGTGCCAGCAGCCAGGAACCGGGTCAGCAGTATTTT. Translated, it gives CASSQEPGQQYF.

This clone turned up a few times. This chain connects TRBV2 to TRBJ1-2; 7 bases line up with TRBD1. The J segment lost 5 bases and the V segment lost 6 bases, leaving 3 bases of the junction unmatched. This CDR3 comprises 12 residues. Germline V gene sequence: CDR1 SNHLY, CDR2 FYNNEI. CDR3 protein: CASRTTGYGYTF. The CDR3 nucleotides are TGTGCCAGCAGAACGACAGGGTATGGCTACACCTTC.

The gene calls are TRBV24-1 and TRBJ2-3; the match to TRBD2 covers 8 bases. V lost 4 bases to trimming and J lost 10 bases; unmatched junction nucleotides: 6. There are 13 residues in the CDR3. Germline CDR1 reads KGHDR; CDR2 reads SFDVKD. The CDR3, as DNA: TGTGCCACCAGTGACAGAGGAGCGGGGGCGCAGTATTTT. This gives the protein CATSDRGAGAQYF.

CDR3 sequence: CASSPGQLSNQPQHF. The CDR3, as DNA: TGTGCCAGTAGTCCGGGACAGCTCAGCAATCAGCCCCAGCATTTT. The V call is TRBV19, the J call TRBJ1-5; 7 bases match TRBD1. Germline CDR1 and CDR2: LNHDA and SQIVND (reference sequence). V lost 5 bases and J lost 1; bases outside the gene matches: 5. There are 15 residues in the CDR3.

The chain carries TRBV5-4 and TRBJ2-3; 14 bases agree with TRBD2. CDR1 is SGHNT, CDR2 YYREEE, per germline (reference sequence). V gave up 4 bases and J gave up 8 bases; unmatched junction bases: 9. CDR3 size: 16 residues. The CDR3 bases are TGTGCCAGCAGCCCGAGGACTAGCGGGGGGCTGGGTACGCAGTATTTT. Its translation: CASSPRTSGGLGTQYF. Combining the CDR3 with reference TRBV5-4 and TRBJ2-3 gives the whole variable domain ETGVTQSPTHLIKTRGQQVTLRCSSQSGHNTVSWYQQALGQGPQFIFQYYREEENGRGNFPPRFSGLQFPNYSSELNVNALELDDSALYLCASSPRTSGGLGTQYFGPGTRLTVL.

The chain employs TRBV4-1 and TRBJ1-1; no definite D call. V was shortened by 4 bases and J by 6 bases, with 21 bases between the two germline ends. There are 16 residues in the CDR3. Germline lookup yields CDR1 MGHRA and CDR2 YSYEKL. The CDR3 reads CASSRGVVEGRAEAFF. CDR3 in DNA: TGCGCCAGCAGCCGAGGCGTAGTGGAGGGCCGAGCTGAAGCTTTCTTT.

This chain connects TRBV6-5 to TRBJ2-1, with 9 bases matching TRBD1. V lost 4 bases, J lost 9 bases, and 10 bases stayed unmatched. Germline lookup yields CDR1 MNHEY and CDR2 SVGAGI. This CDR3 is built from 15 residues. In nucleotides, the CDR3 is TGTGCCAGCAGTTCCACCTCTACAGGGGGCACTGAGCAGTTCTTC. Encoded protein: CASSSTSTGGTEQFF.

The chain employs TRBV28 and TRBJ1-3, with a tentative D call TRBD1 (6 bases). V lost 3 bases, J lost 0 bases, and 21 bases lay in between. The CDR3 has 19 residues. Per the germline V gene, CDR1 is MDHEN and CDR2 is SYDVKM. In DNA, the CDR3 is TGTGCCAGCAGTTTTCTTGACAGGACCCAGTCTCACTCTGGAAACACCATATATTTT. This codes for CASSFLDRTQSHSGNTIYF.

The gene calls are TRBV7-8 and TRBJ2-2; D unclear. V dropped 4 bases and J dropped 4 bases, with 13 bases sitting between them. Germline CDR1 reads SGHVS; CDR2 reads FQNEAQ. The CDR3 contains 15 residues. CDR3 amino acids: CASSSSSSGTGELFF. CDR3 nucleotide sequence: TGTGCCAGCAGCTCCTCATCCTCAGGCACCGGGGAGCTGTTTTTT.

The chain is built from TRBV19 and TRBJ2-1, with a possible D match to TRBD2 (7 bases). The CDR3 is 15 amino acids. Per the germline V gene, CDR1 is LNHDA and CDR2 is SQIVND (reference sequence). Trimming removed 3 bases at V and 11 bases at J, with 20 bases between. CDR3 protein: CASSIKAGAWRKQFF. CDR3 sequence (DNA): TGTGCCAGTAGTATTAAGGCGGGGGCCTGGCGCAAGCAGTTCTTC.

The V gene is TRBV30, the J gene TRBJ1-1, with a tentative D call TRBD1 (6 bases). Trimming took off 7 bases at V and 4 bases at J, with 13 bases between the two ends. The CDR3 is made up of 12 amino acids. Germline V gene data show CDR1 as GTSNPN and CDR2 as SVGIG (reference sequence). This CDR3 is CASHRVGTEAFF. The CDR3 DNA reads TGTGCCTCTCACAGGGTGGGCACTGAAGCTTTCTTT.

CDR3 loop: CASRGGTEAFF. The CDR3 nucleotides read TGTGCCAGCAGAGGCGGGACTGAAGCTTTCTTT. The rearrangement uses TRBV6-4 and TRBJ1-1; D remains ambiguous. Per the germline V gene, CDR1 is MRHNA and CDR2 is SNTAGT. V was shortened by 6 bases and J by 5 bases, with 7 bases between the two germline ends. CDR3 length: 11 amino acids.

The rearrangement uses TRBV5-1 and TRBJ1-2; D remains unclear. CDR3 length: 13 residues. Germline-derived CDR1 and CDR2 are SGHRS and YFSETQ. V lost 1 base and J 2 bases, leaving 6 bases between the germline ends. The CDR3 DNA follows: TGCGCCAGCAGCTTGAGCTGGAACTATGGCTACACCTTC. It yields the protein CASSLSWNYGYTF.